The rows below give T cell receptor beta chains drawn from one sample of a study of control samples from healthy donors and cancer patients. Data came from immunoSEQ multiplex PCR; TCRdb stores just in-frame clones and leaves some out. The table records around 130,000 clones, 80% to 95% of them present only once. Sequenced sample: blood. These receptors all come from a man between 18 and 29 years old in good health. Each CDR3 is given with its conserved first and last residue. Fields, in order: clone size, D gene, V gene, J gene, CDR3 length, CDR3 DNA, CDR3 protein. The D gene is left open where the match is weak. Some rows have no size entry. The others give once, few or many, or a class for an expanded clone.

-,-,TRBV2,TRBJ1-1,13,TGTGCCAGCATCGGACAGACCAACACTGAAGCTTTCTTT,CASIGQTNTEAFF
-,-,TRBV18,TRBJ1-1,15,TGTGCCAGCTCACCAACTTATGAGGGGCTCACTGAAGCTTTCTTT,CASSPTYEGLTEAFF
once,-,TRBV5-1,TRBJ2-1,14,TGCGCCAGCAGCGGGCCGTTTGGGGACGATGAGCAGTTCTTC,CASSGPFGDDEQFF
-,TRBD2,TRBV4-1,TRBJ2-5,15,TGCGCCAGCAGCCAAGGCGGGGGGGGAGGAGAGACCCAGTACTTC,CASSQGGGGGETQYF
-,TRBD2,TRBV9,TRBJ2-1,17,TGTGCCAGCAGCGTGGCCTCCACTAGCGGGGGGGCGAATGAGCAGTTCTTC,CASSVASTSGGANEQFF
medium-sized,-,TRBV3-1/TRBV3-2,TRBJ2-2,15,TGTGCCAGCAGCCAAATAAGTCTAGGGGCCGGGGAGCTGTTTTTT,CASSQISLGAGELFF
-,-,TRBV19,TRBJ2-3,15,TGTGCCAGTAGTCTGAGGGGGGCAAAGGACAATACGCAGTATTTT,CASSLRGAKDNTQYF
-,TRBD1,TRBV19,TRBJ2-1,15,TGTGCCAGTAGTAAGGTCGGGACAGGGTACAATGAGCAGTTCTTC,CASSKVGTGYNEQFF
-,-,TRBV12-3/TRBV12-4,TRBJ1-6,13,TGTGCCAGCAGTTTAGGCCCGCCCTTGCCCCTCCACTTT,CASSLGPPLPLHF
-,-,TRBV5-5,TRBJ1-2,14,TGTGCCAGCAGCTGGGGGCGCGGGGACTATGGCTACACCTTC,CASSWGRGDYGYTF
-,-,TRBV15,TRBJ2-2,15,TGTGCCACCAGCAGATCAGCAGGGGTCACCGGGGAGCTGTTTTTT,CATSRSAGVTGELFF
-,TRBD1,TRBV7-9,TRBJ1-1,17,TGTGCCAGCAGCTCCCCCGACACAGGGGCGGTAGACACTGAAGCTTTCTTT,CASSSPDTGAVDTEAFF
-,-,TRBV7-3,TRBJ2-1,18,TGTGCCAGCAGCTTAAAAGGAGGTCCCTGGAGCTCCTACAATGAGCAGTTCTTC,CASSLKGGPWSSYNEQFF
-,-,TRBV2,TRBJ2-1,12,TGTGCCAGCAGTGAATTAGGGCGGGAGCAGTTCTTC,CASSELGREQFF
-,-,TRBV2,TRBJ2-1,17,TGTGCCAGCAGTGATAGCTCGGGGGCCAGCTCCTACAATGAGCAGTTCTTC,CASSDSSGASSYNEQFF
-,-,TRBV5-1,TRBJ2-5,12,TGCGCCAGCAGCTCCTCTAGCGAGACCCAGTACTTC,CASSSSSETQYF